This T cell receptor (beta chain) was captured by sequencing in a study of T cell changes during pregnancy in multiple sclerosis. This clone was picked up a small number of times. Assay used: immunoSEQ multiplex PCR; TCRdb lists only in-frame clones, some missing. The table has about 130,000 clones, 90% to 96% seen once. CDR3 length: 16 amino acids. Germline-derived CDR1 and CDR2 are SGHVS and FQNEAQ. The V segment lost 4 bases and the J segment 7 bases; nucleotides outside the gene matches: 13. The source material was peripheral blood, sampled after pregnancy. The V gene is TRBV7-8, the J gene TRBJ1-2, with 9 bases that match TRBD1. The clonotype originates from a female donor with multiple sclerosis, enrolled in a pregnancy study. CDR3 nucleotide sequence: TGTGCCAGCAGCTACGACAGGACAGGGGCCCTTGGTGGCTACACCTTC. Its translation: CASSYDRTGALGGYTF.